This T cell receptor (beta chain) was sequenced during a study of siplizumab effects on memory and regulatory T cells. Study-wide points: A mean of approximately 70% of mappable alloreactive CD4+ clones were Treg-derived with siplizumab, compared with around 26% in controls. Naive T cells looked more diverse than memory cells, and they looked like major contributors to the alloresponse. Of the proliferating CD4+ or CD8+ clones, roughly 75-97% lacked a naive or memory phenotype that could be assigned.

As to this clone: Its antigen is not known.

Repertoires were generated with immunoSEQ multiplex PCR, while TCRdb's copy carries only in-frame clones and drops some. The profile shows over 90,000 clones, roughly 90% of them singletons. The sequence came from a human donor in good health. Material: CD4+ T cells sorted from blood.

The CDR3 region is CASIYDRGYEQYF. The CDR3 coding sequence is TGTGCCAGCATCTACGACAGGGGCTACGAGCAGTACTTC. This chain connects TRBV5-8 to TRBJ2-7; 8 positions match TRBD1. After removal of 6 bases from V and 3 bases from J, the junction contained 5 bases not matched to a gene. The CDR3 spans 13 residues. Looked up from germline, CDR1 is SGHTS and CDR2 is YDEGEE.